This T cell receptor beta chain was captured in a study of metastatic and nonmetastatic thyroid tumors. At least ten counts were recorded for this clone. Patients underwent thyroid surgery, and none had received any treatment before it. Trimming left V 0 bases short and J 0 bases short, with 6 bases between. From germline, CDR1 is SGHVS and CDR2 FQNEAQ. The CDR3 runs to 15 residues. TCRdb re-called the PCR reads with MiXCR. Seen here are about 39,000 clones, 15% to 20% observed once, and the top ten hold roughly an eighth. Input material: tumor tissue. The sequence was collected from a female donor with papillary thyroid cancer or a benign thyroid nodule (not recorded which). Some clones in this sample may be carry-over from other donors' samples. The chain couples TRBV7-8 to TRBJ1-5; unclear D gene. The CDR3 here is CASSLAHTSNQPQHF. The CDR3 DNA reads TGTGCCAGCAGCTTAGCGCACACTAGCAATCAGCCCCAGCATTTT.